These 21 T cell receptor beta chains were all obtained from the same sample, sequenced in a study of blood T cell repertoires in COVID-19. Libraries were prepared by immunoSEQ multiplex PCR; TCRdb keeps only in-frame clonotypes and omits some of them. The sample has approximately 69,000 clones; 85% to 90% are singletons. Source material: peripheral blood. These receptor sequences come from a man aged 45-65 years with acute or convalescent COVID-19.

CDR3 region: CASSQWGSGSGNEQFF. The DNA of the CDR3 is TGTGCCAGCAGCCAATGGGGTTCGGGATCGGGTAATGAGCAGTTCTTC. The rearrangement links TRBV3-1 (or the pseudogene TRBV3-2) to TRBJ2-1, with a tentative D call TRBD2 (5 bases). Germline-derived CDR1 and CDR2 are LGHDT and YNNKEL (reference sequence). Trimming removed 2 bases at V and 7 bases at J, with 18 bases between. The CDR3 extends over 16 amino acids.

A single count supports this clone. The CDR3 protein is CASSPDRGNSPLHF. The CDR3 DNA sequence: TGTGCCAGCAGTCCCGACAGGGGTAATTCACCCCTCCACTTT. The chain is built from TRBV6-1 and TRBJ1-6; 8 nucleotides align to TRBD1. The trim removed 5 bases at V and 6 bases at J, leaving 3 bases unmatched. This CDR3 is 14 amino acids long. Germline lookup yields CDR1 MNHNS and CDR2 SASEGT.

CDR3 residues: CASSTGLAVGTGELFF. CDR3 nucleotides: TGTGCCAGCAGCACCGGACTAGCGGTGGGAACCGGGGAGCTGTTTTTT. The V gene is TRBV9, the J gene TRBJ2-2, with TRBD2 matching over 10 bases. The CDR3 spans 16 residues. The trim removed 4 bases at V and 5 bases at J, leaving 8 bases unmatched. CDR1 is SGDLS, CDR2 YYNGEE, per germline.

The rearrangement links TRBV5-1 to TRBJ2-1; 14 nucleotides line up with TRBD2. This CDR3 contains 19 residues. V shed 4 bases, J shed 6 bases, and the junction held 15 bases outside the gene matches. Germline-derived CDR1 and CDR2 are SGHRS and YFSETQ. The CDR3 loop is CASSPWGGLAGVMGNEQFF. The CDR3 DNA reads as TGCGCCAGCAGCCCTTGGGGGGGACTAGCGGGAGTGATGGGCAATGAGCAGTTCTTC.

The chain has TRBV6-2 or TRBV6-3 and TRBJ1-4; 7 positions match TRBD1. Trimming took 4 bases from V and 7 from J; bases not matched to a gene: 12. Germline V lookup: CDR1 MNHEY, CDR2 SVGEGT. The CDR3 is 16 residues long. CDR3 in DNA: TGTGCCAGCAGTTCCCCATCGACAGGGCGTCGTGAAAAACTGTTTTTT. Its translation: CASSSPSTGRREKLFF.

The CDR3 bases are TGTGCCAGCAGCCTAGAGGGGGCAGCTAATGAAAAACTGTTTTTT. Translated: CASSLEGAANEKLFF. The chain combines TRBV7-9 with TRBJ1-4, with TRBD1 matching over 7 bases. J was trimmed by 3 bases and V by 5 bases; bases with no gene match: 6. The CDR3 is 15 amino acids. Germline CDR1 and CDR2: SEHNR and FQNEAQ (reference sequence).

This sequence joins TRBV11-2 and TRBJ2-3; possibly TRBD2 for D (6 bases). The V end was cut by 4 bases, the J end by 0 bases, with 11 bases between. Per germline, CDR1 SGHAT and CDR2 FQNNGV. CDR3 length: 15 residues. Here the CDR3 reads CASSSNSGSTDTQYF. DNA of the CDR3: TGTGCCAGCAGCTCTAATAGCGGAAGCACAGATACGCAGTATTTT.

The rearrangement links TRBV20-1 to TRBJ1-3; D is uncertain. CDR3 size: 11 residues. CDR1 DFQATT and CDR2 SNEGSKA come from the germline V gene (reference sequence). V gave up 2 bases and J gave up 8 bases, with 7 bases separating them. This CDR3 reads CSARLVDTIYF. In DNA form, the CDR3 reads TGCAGTGCTAGACTCGTAGACACCATATATTTT.

The chain links TRBV7-9 to TRBJ1-4; no firm D call. The germline gives CDR1 SEHNR, CDR2 FQNEAQ (reference sequence). The V gene lost 5 bases and the J gene lost 7 bases, with 5 bases spanning the gap. The CDR3 consists of 11 residues. CDR3 loop: CASSPSEKLFF. Here the CDR3 DNA reads TGTGCCAGCAGCCCCAGTGAAAAACTGTTTTTT.

This chain joins TRBV13 and TRBJ2-2, with 11 positions matching TRBD2. The CDR3 is made up of 15 amino acids. Germline lookup yields CDR1 PRHDT and CDR2 FYEKMQ (reference sequence). V lost 6 bases to trimming and J lost 5 bases; unmatched junction nucleotides: 5. CDR3 in amino acids: CASRSIAGGTGELFF. The DNA of the CDR3 is TGTGCCAGCAGATCTATAGCGGGAGGGACCGGGGAGCTGTTTTTT.

This chain connects TRBV29-1 to TRBJ2-3; tentatively, D is TRBD1 (5 bases). Germline CDR1 SQVTM, CDR2 ANQGSEA. CDR3 length: 12 amino acids. With 6 bases removed from V and 1 base from J, the gap between germline ends came to 8 bases. The CDR3 here is CSVAQGTDTQYF. In DNA, the CDR3 is TGCAGCGTAGCACAGGGCACAGATACGCAGTATTTT.

The V and J genes are TRBV4-1 and TRBJ2-7; 10 bases are a match to TRBD2. This CDR3 is built from 15 residues. Germline V CDR1 and CDR2: MGHRA, YSYEKL. J gave up 4 bases and V 3 bases, and 6 bases lay outside the gene matches. The CDR3 loop reads CASSQARGLAYEQYF. The CDR3 nucleotides read TGCGCCAGCAGCCAGGCACGGGGACTAGCGTACGAGCAGTACTTC.

The chain links TRBV10-1 to TRBJ2-2; TRBD2 matches at 8 bases. The CDR3 is 17 residues long. Germline V gene lookup returns CDR1 WNHNN and CDR2 SYGVQD (reference sequence). The junction had 15 bases not matched to a gene; V was cut back by 4 bases and J by 8 bases. As DNA, the CDR3 is TGCGCCAGCAGTGGAACTAATAGCGGGACCTTTGGGGGGGAGCTGTTTTTT. As protein: CASSGTNSGTFGGELFF.

V usage is TRBV11-3 and J usage is TRBJ2-5; weak D call: TRBD1 (5 bases). Trimming removed 4 bases from V and 3 bases from J, with 12 bases in between. Germline V gene sequence: CDR1 SGHNT, CDR2 YENEEA. The CDR3 is 14 residues long. The CDR3 here is CASSSPDIEETQYF. The CDR3 DNA follows: TGTGCCAGCAGCTCACCGGACATAGAAGAGACCCAGTACTTC. Full variable domain (outside the CDR3, taken from reference TRBV11-3 and TRBJ2-5): EAGVVQSPRYKIIEKKQPVAFWCNPISGHNTLYWYLQNLGQGPELLIRYENEEAVDDSQLPKDRFSAERLKGVDSTLKIQPAELGDSAVYLCASSSPDIEETQYFGPGTRLLVL.

The chain links TRBV29-1 to TRBJ2-7; no clear D gene. CDR1 is SQVTM and CDR2 is ANQGSEA in the germline V gene. Trimming stripped 5 bases from V and 0 bases from J, with 11 bases between. This CDR3 is built from 13 residues. CDR3 nucleotides: TGCAGCGTTCCTGGCAGGCGCTCCTACGAGCAGTACTTC. Its protein is CSVPGRRSYEQYF.

The chain joins TRBV5-1 to TRBJ2-5; 8 nucleotides line up with TRBD1. J gave up 4 bases and V 5 bases, and 7 bases lay outside the gene matches. Germline lookup yields CDR1 SGHRS and CDR2 YFSETQ. There are 14 residues in the CDR3. The CDR3 DNA is TGCGCCAGCAGGACAGGGGCGGTCGGAGAGACCCAGTACTTC. It codes for CASRTGAVGETQYF.

This chain joins TRBV6-5 and TRBJ1-4; D remains ambiguous. The V end was cut by 2 bases, the J end by 7 bases, with 8 bases between. The germline gives CDR1 MNHEY, CDR2 SVGAGI. The CDR3 consists of 13 residues. Written as DNA, the CDR3 is TGTGCCAGCAGTTACCGGGCGGGTGAAAAACTGTTTTTT. It is translated as CASSYRAGEKLFF.

The chain has TRBV7-6 and TRBJ2-5, with a tentative D call TRBD1 (5 bases). The CDR3 runs to 13 residues. With 3 bases removed from V and 5 bases from J, the gap between germline ends came to 10 bases. From germline, CDR1 is SGHVS and CDR2 FNYEAQ. As DNA, the CDR3 is TGTGCCAGCAGCTTGAATCAGGGTGAGACCCAGTACTTC. This codes for CASSLNQGETQYF.

This clone appeared once. The chain recombines TRBV19 with TRBJ2-1; D gene unclear. Trimming took 4 bases from V and 5 from J, leaving 12 bases between them. CDR1 and CDR2 from the germline V gene are LNHDA and SQIVND (reference sequence). The CDR3 runs to 14 residues. CDR3 coding DNA: TGTGCCAGTAGTACGGCTAGTACTGACAATGAGCAGTTCTTC. This sequence encodes CASSTASTDNEQFF.

The chain employs TRBV4-1 and TRBJ1-2, with D perhaps TRBD1 (5 bases). V was pared by 1 base and J by 5 bases, with 26 bases between. The CDR3 totals 19 residues. Looked up from germline, CDR1 is MGHRA and CDR2 is YSYEKL. The CDR3 region is CASSQGGGAVPSGGYGYTF. Written as DNA, the CDR3 is TGCGCCAGCAGCCAAGGGGGAGGGGCGGTGCCCTCGGGGGGATATGGCTACACCTTC.

V gene TRBV3-1 (or the pseudogene TRBV3-2) combines with J gene TRBJ2-1; tentatively, D is TRBD2 (7 bases). CDR1 and CDR2 (germline): LGHDT, YNNKEL (reference sequence). Trimming took off 1 base at V and 3 bases at J, with 10 bases between the two ends. The CDR3 is made up of 15 amino acids. CDR3 protein: CASSQGGGGYNEQFF. CDR3 DNA sequence: TGTGCCAGCAGCCAAGGGGGAGGGGGCTACAATGAGCAGTTCTTC.